This is a list of T cell receptor beta chains from one sample in a study of blood T cell repertoires in COVID-19. Clones were read by immunoSEQ multiplex PCR, and TCRdb kept only the in-frame ones, dropping some. The sample records around 250,000 clones, 70% to 90% being singletons. Sequenced material: peripheral blood. The receptors stem from a human donor in a cohort sampled during active COVID-19. CDR3s include the opening cysteine and the closing phenylalanine or tryptophan. Fields, in order: D gene, clone size, J gene, V gene, CDR3 DNA, CDR3 protein. A D gene is named only where the DNA matches it firmly. Size is omitted from some rows. Given values are once, few, many or a class for expanded clones.

>-|-|TRBJ2-1|TRBV7-3
TGTGCCAGCAGTTCCAGAGGCGCAGGGTCTATGAATGAGCAGTTCTTC
CASSSRGAGSMNEQFF
>-|once|TRBJ2-7|TRBV7-3
TGTGCCAGCAGTACCGGGTCACCGCCACACGAGCAGTACTTC
CASSTGSPPHEQYF
>TRBD2|few|TRBJ2-2|TRBV3-1/TRBV3-2
TGTGCCAGCAGCCAATTACTAGCGGGAACGAACACCGGGGAGCTGTTTTTT
CASSQLLAGTNTGELFF
>TRBD1|-|TRBJ1-1|TRBV28
TGTGCCAGCAGTTCCTCGGGACAGGGCGGTTGGAACACTGAAGCTTTCTTT
CASSSSGQGGWNTEAFF
>-|once|TRBJ2-5|TRBV11-2
TGTGCCAGCAGCTTAGCGTTTCAAGAGACCCAGTACTTC
CASSLAFQETQYF
>-|-|TRBJ2-7|TRBV20-1
TGCAGTGCTAGTCACAGGTCCTACGAGCAGTACTTC
CSASHRSYEQYF
>-|once|TRBJ1-3|TRBV4-2
TGTGCCAGCAGCCAGGCCAGTAACGTAGGAAACACCATATATTTT
CASSQASNVGNTIYF
>-|-|TRBJ1-3|TRBV19
TGTGCCAGTAGCTCACCCCTTAGCCGGCTCTCTGGAAACACCATATATTTT
CASSSPLSRLSGNTIYF
>-|-|TRBJ1-1|TRBV19
TGTGCCAGTAGTAGTAGTCGGACTGAAGCTTTCTTT
CASSSSRTEAFF
>-|-|TRBJ2-6|TRBV12-2
TGTGCAAGTCGCTTAGTCGTTCGTGGGAGGGAGGCTCGAGGGGCCAACGTCCTGACTTTC
CASRLVVRGREARGANVLTF
>-|-|TRBJ1-2|TRBV6-6
TGTGCCAGCAGTTACTCGCCGCCCTTAGCTAACTATGGCTACACCTTC
CASSYSPPLANYGYTF
>-|-|TRBJ1-3|TRBV14
TGTGCCAGCAGCCAAGATATTCGCCAGGGCTCTGGAAACACCATATATTTT
CASSQDIRQGSGNTIYF
>TRBD2|-|TRBJ2-5|TRBV9
TGTGCCAGCAGCGCCCCGATCGGACTAGCGGGCGGTTACCAAGAGACCCAGTACTTC
CASSAPIGLAGGYQETQYF
>TRBD1|-|TRBJ1-2|TRBV12-5
TGTGCTAGTGGTTCCATAACATGGACAGGGGAGACTAACTATGGCTACACCTTC
CASGSITWTGETNYGYTF
>TRBD2|-|TRBJ2-5|TRBV30
TGTGCCTGGAGCCCCGGGGGGGAGACCCAGTACTTC
CAWSPGGETQYF
>TRBD1|-|TRBJ2-7|TRBV19
TGTGCCAGTAGGCCGGGACAGGGTCCCTACGAGCAGTACTTC
CASRPGQGPYEQYF
>-|-|TRBJ1-2|TRBV5-1
TGCGCCAGCAGCTTCCGGCCAGGGGACTATGGCTACACCTTC
CASSFRPGDYGYTF
>TRBD1|once|TRBJ2-7|TRBV7-9
TGTGCCAGCAGCTTCCCGGGACAGGGTTCCTACGAGCAGTACTTC
CASSFPGQGSYEQYF
>-|-|TRBJ1-2|TRBV7-9
TGTGCCAGCAGGGAAACCCAAATTGGGGGGTTTGGCTACACCTTC
CASRETQIGGFGYTF
>-|-|TRBJ1-2|TRBV15
TGTGCCACCAGCCCACGAGGGTTCCAGCGACGTCTAGGCTACACCTTC
CATSPRGFQRRLGYTF
>-|-|TRBJ2-7|TRBV7-9
TGTGCCAGCAGCTTAAACACAGGTACCTACGAGCAGTACTTC
CASSLNTGTYEQYF
>-|few|TRBJ1-2|TRBV5-5
TGTGCCAGCAGCTTGGACAGCAGATCTAACTATGGCTACACCTTC
CASSLDSRSNYGYTF
>-|-|TRBJ2-7|TRBV6-1
TGTGCCAGCAGTGAAGTAGGTCCTAGTTTAAGCTACGAGCAGTACTTC
CASSEVGPSLSYEQYF
>TRBD2|-|TRBJ2-7|TRBV6-2/TRBV6-3
TGTGCCAGCAGTCGGGGGGGGGAGCAGTACTTC
CASSRGGEQYF
>TRBD2|few|TRBJ2-1|TRBV4-3
TGCGCCACTTCACGCGGGGGGGCAGGCAATGAGCAGTTCTTC
CATSRGGAGNEQFF
>-|-|TRBJ2-3|TRBV24-1
TGTGCCACCGAAAGTGGGGGCCTTGGGGATACGCAGTATTTT
CATESGGLGDTQYF
>-|-|TRBJ1-1|TRBV19
TGTGCCAGTAGTATTCTGCAGGGCCCGTGGGTCTTT
CASSILQGPWVF
>-|-|TRBJ1-1|TRBV7-6
TGTGCCAGCAGCTTTGGCGGGGGCGGACGGACTGAAGCTTTCTTT
CASSFGGGGRTEAFF
>-|-|TRBJ1-5|TRBV5-5
TGTGCCAGCAGCTCCTGGGGGGGCATGGAGCCCCAGCATTTT
CASSSWGGMEPQHF
>-|-|TRBJ1-5|TRBV2
TGTGCCAGCAGCGGGGTTCAGCCCCAGCATTTT
CASSGVQPQHF
>-|-|TRBJ1-5|TRBV27
TGTGCCAGCAGTTTACGGGGTTACAATCAGCCCCAGCATTTT
CASSLRGYNQPQHF
>-|few|TRBJ2-7|TRBV18
TGTGCCAGCTCACTCCCGGGAAAACTTTACTACGAGCAGTACTTC
CASSLPGKLYYEQYF
>-|-|TRBJ2-7|TRBV6-5
TGTGCCAGCAGTTATTATTGGGCAGAAGAATCCTACGAGCAGTACTTC
CASSYYWAEESYEQYF
>-|-|TRBJ1-2|TRBV19
TGTGCCACCACCGATCGGGGGGCGTTGGTTGGCTACACCTTC
CATTDRGALVGYTF
>-|many|TRBJ1-2|TRBV6-5
TGTGCCAGCCACCAGGGTGGCTATGGCTACACCTTC
CASHQGGYGYTF
>-|-|TRBJ1-6|TRBV30
TGTGCCGCCCGGGGGGGGCCGTCCTATAATTCACCCCTCCACTTT
CAARGGPSYNSPLHF
>-|-|TRBJ2-7|TRBV7-2
TGTGCCAGCAGCCCTGTTGTCTCCTACGAGCAGTACTTC
CASSPVVSYEQYF
>TRBD2|-|TRBJ2-1|TRBV6-1
TGTGCCAGCAGTGAGCTAGCGGCCTCAGGTAATCCGTTCTTC
CASSELAASGNPFF
>-|once|TRBJ2-5|TRBV5-1
TGCGCCAGCAGCCCTAGTAAGGGAGGAGAGACCCAGTACTTC
CASSPSKGGETQYF
>TRBD2|once|TRBJ2-1|TRBV6-5
TGTGCCAGCAGCTCCGGGACTAGCGGGGTGAATGAGCAGTTCTTC
CASSSGTSGVNEQFF
>-|-|TRBJ2-1|TRBV4-3
TGCGCCAGCAGCCAAGAAAGGTACAGGGAGAGGGACAATGAGCAGTTCTTC
CASSQERYRERDNEQFF
>TRBD2|once|TRBJ2-7|TRBV28
TGTGCCAGCAGTTTGCCTCTAGGACTAGCGCTCTCCTACGAGCAGTACTTC
CASSLPLGLALSYEQYF
>-|-|TRBJ1-5|TRBV27
TGTGCCAGCAGTTTCATCGGCCCCGGACAGATCCATGGGGATCAGCCCCAGCATTTT
CASSFIGPGQIHGDQPQHF
>TRBD2|-|TRBJ2-7|TRBV27
TGTGCCAGCAGTGATAGAGCGGGAGGGCACTACGAGCAGTACTTC
CASSDRAGGHYEQYF
>-|-|TRBJ1-2|TRBV2
TGTGCCAGCAAGTTCCGACAGGCCTATGGCTACACCTTC
CASKFRQAYGYTF
>TRBD2|-|TRBJ2-7|TRBV3-1/TRBV3-2
TGTGCCAGCAGCCAACCTAGCGGCTACGAGCAGTACTTC
CASSQPSGYEQYF
>TRBD2|-|TRBJ2-7|TRBV2
TGTGCCAGCAGAGTAAGCGGGGGGGGCCTGGAGCAGTACTTC
CASRVSGGGLEQYF
>-|once|TRBJ1-3|TRBV5-8
TGTGCCAGCAGCTCCTGGCTCTCTGGAAACACCATATATTTT
CASSSWLSGNTIYF
>TRBD1|few|TRBJ2-1|TRBV7-3
TGTGCCAGCAGCTTAACCTATCAGGGGGATGAGCAGTTCTTC
CASSLTYQGDEQFF
>TRBD1|-|TRBJ1-2|TRBV4-2
TGTGCCAGCAGCCCGCCCGGGGGACAGGGTTATGGCTACACCTTC
CASSPPGGQGYGYTF